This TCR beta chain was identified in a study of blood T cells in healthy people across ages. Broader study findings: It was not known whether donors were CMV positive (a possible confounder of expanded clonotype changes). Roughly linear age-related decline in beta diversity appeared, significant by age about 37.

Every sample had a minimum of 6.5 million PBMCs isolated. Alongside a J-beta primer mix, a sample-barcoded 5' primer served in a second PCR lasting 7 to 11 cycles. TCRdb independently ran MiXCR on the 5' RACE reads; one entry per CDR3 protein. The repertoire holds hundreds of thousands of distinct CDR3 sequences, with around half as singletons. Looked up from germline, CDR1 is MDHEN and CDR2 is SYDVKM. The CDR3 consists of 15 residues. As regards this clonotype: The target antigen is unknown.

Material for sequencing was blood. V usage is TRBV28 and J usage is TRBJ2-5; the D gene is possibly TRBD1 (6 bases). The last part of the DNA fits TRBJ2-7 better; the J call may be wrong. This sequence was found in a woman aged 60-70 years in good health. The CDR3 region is CASSSETGGIYEQYF. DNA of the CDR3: TGTGCCAGCAGTTCCGAGACAGGAGGTATATACGAGCAGTACTTC.